This T cell receptor (beta chain) appears in the sequencing data of a study of CD4 and CD8 cells across lung adenocarcinoma regions. Per germline, CDR1 MRHNA and CDR2 SNTAGT. There are 15 residues in the CDR3. Donors had localized lung adenocarcinoma, a non-small cell lung cancer. In regard to this clonotype: One end of the junction varies from germline; a read error may be responsible.

MiXCR, run by TCRdb on the PCR reads, gives a single entry per CDR3 protein. The table records tens of thousands of distinct CDR3 sequences, around 50% of them present only once. The sequencing input was CD4+ T cells from the center of a lung tumor. This sequence joins TRBV6-4 and TRBJ2-3, with TRBD2 matching 8 bases. The sequence came from a male donor with lung adenocarcinoma. The CD4 and CD8 labels of this study may be unreliable. Here the CDR3 reads CASSDGSGSEETQYF. CDR3 in DNA: TGTGCCAGCAGTGACGGGAGCGGGAGTGAAGAGACGCAGTACTTT.